The clone carrying this TCR beta chain appeared once. The source of the sample is a study of blood T cell repertoires in COVID-19. Overall study: Samples taken during acute and convalescent COVID-19 were collected in the United States, Italy and Spain. T cells, B-cell-depleted T cells, or PBMCs supplied cDNA or gDNA.

TCRdb keeps only in-frame clones here, not all; method: immunoSEQ multiplex PCR. The sample has about 250,000 clones; approximately 90% are singletons. V lost 4 bases and J lost 7; bases outside the gene matches: 10. This CDR3 is built from 15 residues. Germline V lookup: CDR1 SGHRS, CDR2 YFSETQ. Sequenced input: peripheral blood. This TCR was sampled from a woman in her 30s with COVID-19, enrolled during active disease. V is TRBV5-1 and J is TRBJ2-1; 8 nucleotides align to TRBD2. CDR3 residues: CASSPPTSVNNEQFF. Here the CDR3 DNA reads TGCGCCAGCAGCCCTCCGACTAGCGTAAATAATGAGCAGTTCTTC.